These 18 T cell receptor beta chains were sequenced from one sample in a study of cytomegalovirus exposure and HLA in healthy donors. The PCR had 60 Vbeta and 13 Jbeta primers. TCRdb keeps only in-frame clones here, not all; method: immunoSEQ multiplex PCR. The sample contains about 140,000 clones, about 80% of which appear only once. Input material: PBMCs. The source of these receptors is a middle-aged woman in good health and CMV-seronegative.

In the case of this clone: The germline gene is not matched at one end of the junction; a read error may be the cause. The chain links TRBV27 to TRBJ2-7; D is ambiguous. CDR3 length equals 14 residues. Germline assignment: CDR1 MNHEY and CDR2 SMNVEV (reference sequence). For the CDR3, the DNA is TGTGCCAGCAAGTGGGCGCAGCTCTCCGACGAGCAGTACTTC. Translating gives CASKWAQLSDEQYF.

This chain uses TRBV7-2 with TRBJ2-7, with D possibly matching TRBD2 (6 bases). V lost 5 bases and J lost 3, with 11 bases in between. Looked up from germline, CDR1 is SGHTA and CDR2 is FQGNSA. The CDR3 has 13 amino acids. CDR3 DNA sequence: TGTGCCAGCAGCCATGGGACTCACTACGAGCAGTACTTC. It is translated as CASSHGTHYEQYF.

This sequence joins TRBV7-2 and TRBJ1-1, with a weak D call TRBD1 (5 bases). Germline loops: CDR1 SGHTA, CDR2 FQGNSA. V gave up 1 base and J gave up 3 bases, with 12 bases separating them. The CDR3 consists of 15 residues. The CDR3 nucleotides are TGTGCCAGCAGCTTAGGGGACGGGGGTTACACTGAAGCTTTCTTT. Translated: CASSLGDGGYTEAFF.

The rearrangement joins TRBV19 to TRBJ2-1; D gene uncertain. With 0 bases removed from V and 4 bases from J, the gap between germline ends came to 13 bases. The CDR3 is made up of 16 amino acids. Per the germline V gene, CDR1 is LNHDA and CDR2 is SQIVND (reference sequence). CDR3 sequence (DNA): TGTGCCAGTAGTATAGACCTAGTGGGTACGTACAATGAGCAGTTCTTC. It specifies CASSIDLVGTYNEQFF.

A note on this clone: A read error may account for a junction end that differs from germline. This chain connects TRBV7-9 to TRBJ1-1; D ambiguous. The CDR3 covers 15 residues. The V gene's germline CDR1 is SEHNR and CDR2 FQNEAQ (reference sequence). The CDR3 region is CSSSPNHKRYEGAFF. For the CDR3, the DNA is TGTTCCAGCAGTCCCAATCATAAACGGTACGAGGGAGCTTTCTTT.

This clone was seen once. This chain joins TRBV29-1 and TRBJ1-2; D might be TRBD1 (5 bases). The germline V gene has CDR1 SQVTM and CDR2 ANQGSEA. The V and J ends lost 4 bases and 4 bases respectively, with 10 bases between them. The CDR3 totals 12 residues. In DNA, the CDR3 is TGCAGCGTTGGTAGACAGTCCTATGGCTACACCTTC. Its translation is CSVGRQSYGYTF. Looking up the rest from reference TRBV29-1 and TRBJ1-2 gives the full variable domain: SAVISQKPSRDICQRGTSLTIQCQVDSQVTMMFWYRQQPGQSLTLIATANQGSEATYESGFVIDKFPISRPNLTFSTLTVSNMSPEDSSIYLCSVGRQSYGYTFGSGTRLTVV.

This clone is a singleton in its sample. V and J are TRBV10-2 and TRBJ2-3; 13 positions agree with TRBD2. Trimming at V came to 6 bases and at J to 3 bases, leaving 6 bases not matched to a gene. From germline, CDR1 is WSHSY and CDR2 SAAADI. This CDR3 is built from 16 residues. The CDR3 here is CASSLGLAGVTDTQYF. In DNA, the CDR3 is TGCGCCAGCAGCCTTGGACTAGCGGGAGTAACAGATACGCAGTATTTT.

The chain uses TRBV29-1 and TRBJ1-1, with D possibly matching TRBD1 (6 bases). CDR3 length equals 10 residues. CDR1 is SQVTM and CDR2 is ANQGSEA in the germline V gene. With 7 bases removed from V and 7 bases from J, the gap between germline ends came to 10 bases. For the CDR3, the DNA is TGCAGCGCCCTAGGGGGTGAAGCTTTCTTT. It codes for CSALGGEAFF.

The chain has TRBV11-2 and TRBJ2-1; the match to TRBD1 covers 7 bases. The ends lost 4 bases at V and 3 bases at J; junction bases unmatched: 9. Germline V gives CDR1 SGHAT, CDR2 FQNNGV. This CDR3 contains 16 residues. The CDR3 nucleotides read TGTGCCAGCAGCTCGACGGACAGGTCCTACTACAATGAGCAGTTCTTC. As protein: CASSSTDRSYYNEQFF.

This sequence joins TRBV5-4 and TRBJ2-5; perhaps TRBD1 as D (8 bases). The end of the DNA is better explained by TRBJ2-7, so the J call may be wrong. The CDR3 is 15 residues long. CDR1 is SGHNT, CDR2 YYREEE, per germline (reference sequence). The CDR3 loop reads CASSVDRGGYYEQYF. CDR3 bases: TGTGCCAGCAGCGTTGACAGGGGAGGGTATTACGAGCAGTACTTC.

This chain links TRBV7-2 with TRBJ2-1; D is uncertain. This CDR3 has 14 residues. CDR1 and CDR2 from the germline V gene are SGHTA and FQGNSA. The V and J ends lost 8 bases and 0 bases respectively, with 11 bases between them. The CDR3 sequence is CASREFGSYNEQFF. Written as DNA, the CDR3 is TGTGCCAGCCGTGAGTTTGGCTCCTACAATGAGCAGTTCTTC.

The rearrangement joins TRBV2 to TRBJ2-1; possibly TRBD2 for D (6 bases). The CDR3 sequence is 17 residues long. The V and J ends lost 0 bases and 9 bases respectively, with 21 bases between them. Germline loops: CDR1 SNHLY, CDR2 FYNNEI. The CDR3 region has the DNA TGTGCCAGCAGTGAAGCGCGAGTAAGTAGCGGCTTAGGTGAGCAGTTCTTC. The encoded protein is CASSEARVSSGLGEQFF.

The gene calls are TRBV7-2 and TRBJ1-2; D possibly corresponds to TRBD1 (5 bases). The CDR3 covers 14 residues. Between the trimmed V and J ends, which lost 1 base and 8 bases, there was a span of 14 bases. The germline gives CDR1 SGHTA, CDR2 FQGNSA. CDR3 sequence reads: CASSLGLGGKGYTF. The CDR3 nucleotides are TGTGCCAGCAGCTTAGGGTTGGGGGGGAAAGGCTACACCTTC.

The chain is built from TRBV5-8 and TRBJ1-5, with a possible D match to TRBD1 (6 bases). The CDR3 has 16 residues. The germline CDR1 and CDR2 sequences are SGHTS and YDEGEE. The ends were cut back, 2 bases at V and 2 bases at J, with 14 bases in the middle. CDR3 amino acids: CASSFEGDVGNQPQHF. CDR3 nucleotides: TGTGCCAGCAGCTTTGAGGGGGACGTGGGCAATCAGCCCCAGCATTTT.

The V call is TRBV14, the J call TRBJ1-6; D uncertain. CDR3 length: 17 residues. CDR1 is SGHDN and CDR2 is FVKESK in the germline V gene. Between the trimmed V and J ends, which lost 3 bases and 8 bases, there was a span of 20 bases. CDR3 loop: CASSHTTGLPADSPLHF. The CDR3, as DNA: TGTGCCAGCAGCCATACTACCGGACTCCCAGCGGATTCACCCCTCCACTTT.

The chain is built from TRBV28 and TRBJ1-6; D not resolved. Germline-derived CDR1 and CDR2 are MDHEN and SYDVKM. With 3 bases removed from V and 10 bases from J, the gap between germline ends came to 4 bases. There are 11 residues in the CDR3. DNA of the CDR3: TGTGCCAGCAGTTTCCAGTCACCCCTCCACTTT. Translated, it gives CASSFQSPLHF.

The CDR3 DNA follows: TGTGCCAGCAGTTCCGGCGGGATGGAGTCCTACGAGCAGTACTTC. This encodes CASSSGGMESYEQYF. J is TRBJ2-7 and V is TRBV28; a weak D match, TRBD2 (6 bases). The CDR3 extends over 15 amino acids. CDR1 is MDHEN, CDR2 SYDVKM, per germline. Trimming removed 4 bases from V and 1 base from J, with 14 bases in between.

This clone has a single count. Other DNA sequences within the sample encode an identical CDR3. This chain uses TRBV28 with TRBJ2-5, with 9 bases lining up with TRBD1. J lost 3 bases, V lost 4 bases, and 0 bases had no gene match. Germline V lookup: CDR1 MDHEN, CDR2 SYDVKM. CDR3 size: 13 residues. In DNA form, the CDR3 reads TGTGCCAGCAGTTGGGACAGGGAAGAGACCCAGTACTTC. Its translation is CASSWDREETQYF. The variable domain in full, completed from reference TRBV28 and TRBJ2-5, reads DVKVTQSSRYLVKRTGEKVFLECVQDMDHENMFWYRQDPGLGLRLIYFSYDVKMKEKGDIPEGYSVSREKKERFSLILESASTNQTSMYLCASSWDREETQYFGPGTRLLVL.